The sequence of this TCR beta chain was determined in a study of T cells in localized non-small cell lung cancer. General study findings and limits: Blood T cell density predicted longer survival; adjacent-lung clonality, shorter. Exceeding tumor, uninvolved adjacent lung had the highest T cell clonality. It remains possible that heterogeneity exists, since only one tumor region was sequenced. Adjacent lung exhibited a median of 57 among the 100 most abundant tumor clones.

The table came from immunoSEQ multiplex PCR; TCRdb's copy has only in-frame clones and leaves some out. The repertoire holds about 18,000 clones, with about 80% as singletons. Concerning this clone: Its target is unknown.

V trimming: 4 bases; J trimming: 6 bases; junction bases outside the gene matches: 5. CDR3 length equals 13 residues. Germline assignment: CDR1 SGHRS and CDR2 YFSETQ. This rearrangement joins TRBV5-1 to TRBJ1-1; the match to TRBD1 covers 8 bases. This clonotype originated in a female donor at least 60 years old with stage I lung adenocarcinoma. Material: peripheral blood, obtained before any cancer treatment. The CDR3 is CASSTGGTPEAFF. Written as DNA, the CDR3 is TGCGCCAGCAGCACAGGGGGGACCCCTGAAGCTTTCTTT.